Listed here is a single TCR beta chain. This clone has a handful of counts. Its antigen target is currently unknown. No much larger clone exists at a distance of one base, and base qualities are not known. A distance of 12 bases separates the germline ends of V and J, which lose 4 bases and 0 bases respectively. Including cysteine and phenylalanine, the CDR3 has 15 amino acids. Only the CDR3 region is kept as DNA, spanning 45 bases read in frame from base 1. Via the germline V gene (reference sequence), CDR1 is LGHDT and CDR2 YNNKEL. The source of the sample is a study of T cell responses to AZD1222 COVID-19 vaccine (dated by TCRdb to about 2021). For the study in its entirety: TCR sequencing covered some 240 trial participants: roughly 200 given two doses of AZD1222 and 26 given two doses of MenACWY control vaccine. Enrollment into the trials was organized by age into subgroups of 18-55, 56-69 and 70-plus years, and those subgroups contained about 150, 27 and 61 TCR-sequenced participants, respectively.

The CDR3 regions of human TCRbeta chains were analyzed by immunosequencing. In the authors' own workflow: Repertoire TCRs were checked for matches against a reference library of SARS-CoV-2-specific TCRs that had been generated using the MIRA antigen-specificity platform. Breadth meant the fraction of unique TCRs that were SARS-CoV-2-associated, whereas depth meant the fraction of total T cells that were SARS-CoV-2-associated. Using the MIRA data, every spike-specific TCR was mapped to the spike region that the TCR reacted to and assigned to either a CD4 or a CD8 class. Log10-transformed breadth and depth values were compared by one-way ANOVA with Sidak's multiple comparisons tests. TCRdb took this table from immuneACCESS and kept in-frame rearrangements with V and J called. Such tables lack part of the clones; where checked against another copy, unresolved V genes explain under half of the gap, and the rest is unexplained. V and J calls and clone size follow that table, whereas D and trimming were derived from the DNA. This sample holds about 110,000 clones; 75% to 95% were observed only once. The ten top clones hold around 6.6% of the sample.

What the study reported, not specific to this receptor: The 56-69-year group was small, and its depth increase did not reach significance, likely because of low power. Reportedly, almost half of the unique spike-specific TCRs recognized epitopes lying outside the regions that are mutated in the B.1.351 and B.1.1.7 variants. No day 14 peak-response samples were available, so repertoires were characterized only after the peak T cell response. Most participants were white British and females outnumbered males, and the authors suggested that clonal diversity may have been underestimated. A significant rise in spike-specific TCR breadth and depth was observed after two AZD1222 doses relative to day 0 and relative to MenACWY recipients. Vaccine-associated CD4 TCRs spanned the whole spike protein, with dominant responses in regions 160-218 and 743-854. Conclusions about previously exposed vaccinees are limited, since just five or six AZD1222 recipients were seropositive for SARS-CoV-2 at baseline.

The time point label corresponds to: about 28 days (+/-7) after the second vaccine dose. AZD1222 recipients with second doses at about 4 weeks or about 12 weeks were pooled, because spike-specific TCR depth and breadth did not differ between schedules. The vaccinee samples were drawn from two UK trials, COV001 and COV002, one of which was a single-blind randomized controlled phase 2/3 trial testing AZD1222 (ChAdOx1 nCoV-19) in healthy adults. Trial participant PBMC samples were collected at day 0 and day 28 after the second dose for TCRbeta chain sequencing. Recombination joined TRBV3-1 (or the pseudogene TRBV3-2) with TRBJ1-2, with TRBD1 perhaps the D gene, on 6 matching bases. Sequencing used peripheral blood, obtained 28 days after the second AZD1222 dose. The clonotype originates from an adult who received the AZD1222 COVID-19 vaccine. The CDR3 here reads CASSRGTPTNYGYTF. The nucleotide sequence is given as TGTGCCAGCAGCCGGGGGACACCGACTAACTATGGCTACACCTTC.